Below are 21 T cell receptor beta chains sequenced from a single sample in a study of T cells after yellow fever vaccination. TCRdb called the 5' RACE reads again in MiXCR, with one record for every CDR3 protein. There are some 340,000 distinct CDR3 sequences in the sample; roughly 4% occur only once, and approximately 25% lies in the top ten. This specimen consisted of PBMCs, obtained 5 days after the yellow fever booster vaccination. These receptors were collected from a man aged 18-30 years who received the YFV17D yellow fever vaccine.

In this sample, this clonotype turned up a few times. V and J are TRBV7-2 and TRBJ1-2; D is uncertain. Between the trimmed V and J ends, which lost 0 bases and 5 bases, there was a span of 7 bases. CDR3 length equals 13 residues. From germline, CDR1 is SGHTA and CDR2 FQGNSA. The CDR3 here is CASSLAREYGYTF. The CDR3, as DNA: TGTGCCAGCAGCTTAGCTAGGGAGTATGGCTACACCTTC.

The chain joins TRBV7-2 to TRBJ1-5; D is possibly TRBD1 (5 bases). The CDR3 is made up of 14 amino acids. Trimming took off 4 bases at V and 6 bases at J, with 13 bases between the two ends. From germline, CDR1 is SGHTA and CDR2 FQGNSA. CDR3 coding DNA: TGTGCCAGCAGCTCCCGGGGGGGAAGTCAGCCCCAGCATTTT. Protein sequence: CASSSRGGSQPQHF.

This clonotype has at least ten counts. CDR3 in amino acids: CASSRVDETQYF. For the CDR3, the DNA is TGTGCCAGCTCAAGGGTGGACGAGACCCAGTACTTC. The chain employs TRBV18 and TRBJ2-5; D gene unclear. From germline, CDR1 is KGHSH and CDR2 LQKENI. The CDR3 runs 12 residues. Trimming took off 5 bases at V and 5 bases at J, with 9 bases between the two ends.

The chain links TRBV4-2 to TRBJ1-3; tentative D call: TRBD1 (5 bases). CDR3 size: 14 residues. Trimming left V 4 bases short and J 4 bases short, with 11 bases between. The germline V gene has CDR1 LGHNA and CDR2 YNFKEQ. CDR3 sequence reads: CASSRNGAGNTIYF. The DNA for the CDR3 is TGTGCCAGCAGCCGTAACGGGGCCGGAAACACCATATATTTT.

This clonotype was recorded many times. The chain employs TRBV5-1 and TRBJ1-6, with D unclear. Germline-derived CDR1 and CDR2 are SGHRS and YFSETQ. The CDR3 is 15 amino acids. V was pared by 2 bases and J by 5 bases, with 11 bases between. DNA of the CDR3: TGCGCCAGCAGCTTTTCGACTCGCGATAATTCACCCCTCCACTTT. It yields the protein CASSFSTRDNSPLHF.

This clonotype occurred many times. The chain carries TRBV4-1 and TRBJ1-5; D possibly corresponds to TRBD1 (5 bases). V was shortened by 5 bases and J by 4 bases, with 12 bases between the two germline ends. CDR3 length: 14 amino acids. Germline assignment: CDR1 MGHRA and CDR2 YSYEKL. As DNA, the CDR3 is TGCGCCAGCAGCTTAAAACAGGTGAATCAGCCCCAGCATTTT. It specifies CASSLKQVNQPQHF.

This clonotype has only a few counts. The CDR3 nucleotides are TGTGCCACCAGTGATGCTCACTATGGCTACACCTTC. Translation gives CATSDAHYGYTF. The chain has TRBV24-1 and TRBJ1-2; no definite D call. Germline CDR1 is KGHDR and CDR2 is SFDVKD. Trimming cost V 3 bases and J 3 bases, with 4 bases left between them. The CDR3 spans 12 residues.

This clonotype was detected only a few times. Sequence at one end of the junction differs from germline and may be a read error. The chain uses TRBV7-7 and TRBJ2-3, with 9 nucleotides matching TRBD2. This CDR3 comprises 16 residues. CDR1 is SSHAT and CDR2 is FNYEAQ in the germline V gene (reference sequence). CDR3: CASSPSPSGASNTQYF. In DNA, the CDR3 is TGTGCTAGCAGCCCAAGCCCTAGCGGGGCTTCAAATACGCAGTATTTT.

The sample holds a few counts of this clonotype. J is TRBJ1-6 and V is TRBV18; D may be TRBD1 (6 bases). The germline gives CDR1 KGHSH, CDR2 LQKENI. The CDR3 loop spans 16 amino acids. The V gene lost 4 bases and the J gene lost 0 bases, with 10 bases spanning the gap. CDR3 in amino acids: CASSRDTASYNSPLHF. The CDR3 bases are TGTGCCAGCTCACGGGACACAGCCTCCTATAATTCACCCCTCCACTTT.

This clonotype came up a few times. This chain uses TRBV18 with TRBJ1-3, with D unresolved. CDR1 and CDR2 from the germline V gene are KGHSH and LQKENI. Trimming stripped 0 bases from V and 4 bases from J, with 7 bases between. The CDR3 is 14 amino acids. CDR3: CASSPPGSGNTIYF. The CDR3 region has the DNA TGTGCCAGCTCACCACCAGGGTCCGGAAACACCATATATTTT.

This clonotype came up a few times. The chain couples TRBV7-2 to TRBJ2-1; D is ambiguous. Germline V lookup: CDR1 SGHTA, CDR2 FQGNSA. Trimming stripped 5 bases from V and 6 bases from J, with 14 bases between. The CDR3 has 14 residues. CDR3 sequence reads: CASSPPRKANEQFF. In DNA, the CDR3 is TGTGCCAGCAGCCCCCCTCGGAAGGCCAATGAGCAGTTCTTC.

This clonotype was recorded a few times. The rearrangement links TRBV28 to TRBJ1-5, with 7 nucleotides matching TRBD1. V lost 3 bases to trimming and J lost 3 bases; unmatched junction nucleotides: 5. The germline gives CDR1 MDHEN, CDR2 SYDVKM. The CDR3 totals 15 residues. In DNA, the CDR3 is TGTGCCAGCAGTTTTAGAACAGGGGTCAATCAGCCCCAGCATTTT. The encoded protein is CASSFRTGVNQPQHF.

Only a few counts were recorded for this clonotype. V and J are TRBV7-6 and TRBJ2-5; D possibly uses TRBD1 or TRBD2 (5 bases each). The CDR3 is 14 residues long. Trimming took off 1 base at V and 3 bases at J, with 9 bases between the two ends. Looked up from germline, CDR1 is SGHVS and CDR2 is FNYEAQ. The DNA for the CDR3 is TGTGCCAGCAGCTTAGTTGGGGGAAAAGAGACCCAGTACTTC. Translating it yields CASSLVGGKETQYF.

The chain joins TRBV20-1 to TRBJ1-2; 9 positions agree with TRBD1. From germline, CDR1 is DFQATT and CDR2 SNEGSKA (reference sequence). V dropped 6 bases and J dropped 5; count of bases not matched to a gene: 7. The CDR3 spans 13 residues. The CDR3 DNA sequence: TGCAGTGCCTTTGGGACAGGGTTATATGGCTACACCTTC. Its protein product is CSAFGTGLYGYTF.

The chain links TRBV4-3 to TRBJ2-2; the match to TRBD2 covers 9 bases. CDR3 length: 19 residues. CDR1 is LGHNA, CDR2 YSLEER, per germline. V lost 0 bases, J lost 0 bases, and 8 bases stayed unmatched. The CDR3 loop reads CASSQDAGGLRSNTGELFF. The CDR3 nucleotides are TGCGCCAGCAGCCAAGATGCGGGGGGGCTCCGTTCGAACACCGGGGAGCTGTTTTTT.

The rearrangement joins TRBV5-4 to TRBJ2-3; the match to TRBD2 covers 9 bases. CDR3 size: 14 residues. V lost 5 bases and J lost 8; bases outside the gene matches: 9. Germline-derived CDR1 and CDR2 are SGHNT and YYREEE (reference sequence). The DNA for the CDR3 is TGTGCCAGCAGATATGCGGGGGGGAGAGGTACGCAGTATTTT. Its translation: CASRYAGGRGTQYF.

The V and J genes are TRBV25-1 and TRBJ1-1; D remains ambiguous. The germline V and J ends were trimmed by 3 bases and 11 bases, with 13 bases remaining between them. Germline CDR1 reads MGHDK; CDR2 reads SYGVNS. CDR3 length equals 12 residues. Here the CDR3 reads CASSDPPDGAFF. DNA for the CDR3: TGTGCCAGCAGTGACCCCCCGGACGGGGCTTTCTTT.

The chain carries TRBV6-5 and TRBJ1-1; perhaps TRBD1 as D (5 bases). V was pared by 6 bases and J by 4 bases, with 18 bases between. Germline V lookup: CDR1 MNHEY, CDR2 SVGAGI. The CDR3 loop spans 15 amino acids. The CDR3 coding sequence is TGTGCCAGCAGGAAAAGGCCGGGGGAGGGCACTGAAGCTTTCTTT. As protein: CASRKRPGEGTEAFF.

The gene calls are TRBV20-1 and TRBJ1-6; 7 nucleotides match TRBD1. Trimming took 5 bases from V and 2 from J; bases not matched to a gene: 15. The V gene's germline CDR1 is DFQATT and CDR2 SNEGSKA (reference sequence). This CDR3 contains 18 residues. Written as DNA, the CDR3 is TGCAGTGCTCCCGGGGGGGATGAGGGGGCCCCCTATAATTCACCCCTCCACTTT. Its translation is CSAPGGDEGAPYNSPLHF.

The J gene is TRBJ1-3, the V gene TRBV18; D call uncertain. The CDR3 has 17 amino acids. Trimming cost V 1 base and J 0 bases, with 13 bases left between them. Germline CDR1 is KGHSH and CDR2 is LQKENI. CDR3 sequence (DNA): TGTGCCAGCTCACCACTCGGGGTCTCGTCCTCTGGAAACACCATATATTTT. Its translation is CASSPLGVSSSGNTIYF.

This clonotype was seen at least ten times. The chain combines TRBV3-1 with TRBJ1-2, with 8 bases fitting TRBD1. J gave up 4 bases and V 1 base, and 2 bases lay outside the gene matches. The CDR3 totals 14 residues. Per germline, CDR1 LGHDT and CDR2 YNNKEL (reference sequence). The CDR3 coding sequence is TGTGCCAGCAGCCAAGCTACAGGGGGCTATGGCTACACCTTC. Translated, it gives CASSQATGGYGYTF.